Each of the 31 T cell receptor beta chains below was sequenced from the same sample in a study of HIV-infected children after antiretroviral therapy interruption. Indicated treatment: PENTA 11 planned treatment interruption arm or continuous ART arm. The TCR library was built from RNA with a 3' RACE protocol and unique molecular identifiers. One entry per CDR3 protein results from TCRdb running MiXCR on the 3' RACE reads. Among about 40,000 distinct CDR3 sequences listed, approximately 7% were seen once. The sample consisted of CD45RA+ CD4+ T cells from PBMCs, pooled from several time points, taken from a donor given antiretroviral therapy, either interrupted or continuous. Subset denoted: naive CD4+ CD45RA+ CD45RO- T cells. Receptor source: a pool of human donors with HIV.

Many counts were recorded for this clonotype. The chain links TRBV29-1 to TRBJ2-1; 10 bases agree with TRBD2. Germline-derived CDR1 and CDR2 are SQVTM and ANQGSEA. CDR3 size: 14 residues. Trimming took 7 bases from V and 5 from J; bases not matched to a gene: 8. The CDR3 loop reads CSGLLAGSDNEQFF. In DNA form, the CDR3 reads TGCAGCGGCCTACTAGCGGGAAGTGACAATGAGCAGTTCTTC.

In this sample, this clonotype turned up a few times. CDR3 residues: CASSPTGYTEAFF. Here the CDR3 DNA reads TGTGCCAGCAGCCCGACAGGCTACACTGAAGCTTTCTTT. V usage is TRBV4-2 and J usage is TRBJ1-1; possibly TRBD1 for D (6 bases). This CDR3 has 13 residues. Trimming stripped 4 bases from V and 3 bases from J, with 9 bases between. Germline V CDR1 and CDR2: LGHNA, YNFKEQ.

This clonotype came up many times. This sequence joins TRBV19 and TRBJ1-5; tentatively, D is TRBD1 (5 bases). This CDR3 contains 15 residues. V shed 6 bases and J shed 6 bases, with 18 bases lying between them. Per germline, CDR1 LNHDA and CDR2 SQIVND (reference sequence). The CDR3: CASSPTGRNPQPQHF. The CDR3 region has the DNA TGTGCCAGTAGCCCAACAGGTCGTAACCCTCAGCCCCAGCATTTT.

This clonotype is labeled medium-sized (0.01 to 0.1%). The V and J genes are TRBV23-1 and TRBJ2-5; D is possibly TRBD1 (6 bases). TRBV23-1 is sorted into the ORF group, with uncertain function. The CDR3 is 14 residues long. The V and J ends lost 1 base and 5 bases respectively, with 11 bases between them. CDR3 bases: TGCGCCAGCAGTCAATTATCCAGGGGTGAGACCCAGTACTTC. Its translation: CASSQLSRGETQYF.

The gene calls are TRBV11-2 and TRBJ2-1; no definite D call. This CDR3 is 15 amino acids long. Germline values: CDR1 SGHAT, CDR2 FQNNGV. V lost 0 bases, J lost 2 bases, and 8 bases lay in between. For the CDR3, the DNA is TGTGCCAGCAGCTTAGAAGGTTCGGCCTACAATGAGCAGTTCTTC. It codes for CASSLEGSAYNEQFF.

The chain couples TRBV5-1 to TRBJ2-3, with 8 bases aligning to TRBD2. From germline, CDR1 is SGHRS and CDR2 YFSETQ. The CDR3 is 14 residues long. V shed 4 bases, J shed 4 bases, and the junction held 5 bases outside the gene matches. The CDR3 DNA is TGCGCCAGCAGCCGGACTAGCCGTTCAGATACGCAGTATTTT. This gives the protein CASSRTSRSDTQYF.

CDR3 in amino acids: CASINDRAGANVLTF. CDR3 nucleotide sequence: TGTGCCAGCATCAACGACAGGGCTGGGGCCAACGTCCTGACTTTC. The chain carries TRBV6-6 and TRBJ2-6; TRBD1 matches 7 bases. The CDR3 totals 15 residues. V lost 7 bases to trimming and J lost 2 bases; unmatched junction nucleotides: 5. CDR1 and CDR2 (germline): MNHNY, SVGAGI (reference sequence).

In its sample, this clonotype was seen many times. The chain employs TRBV20-1 and TRBJ2-2; no clear D. The V gene lost 0 bases and the J gene lost 2 bases, with 4 bases spanning the gap. The CDR3 length is 13 residues. Germline V gives CDR1 DFQATT, CDR2 SNEGSKA (reference sequence). The CDR3 region has the DNA TGCAGTGCTAGAGATCTAAACACCGGGGAGCTGTTTTTT. Amino acids: CSARDLNTGELFF.

This clonotype came up many times. This chain connects TRBV6-6 to TRBJ1-5; 8 positions match TRBD1. The ends lost 7 bases at V and 7 bases at J; junction bases unmatched: 6. This CDR3 has 13 amino acids. Germline-derived CDR1 and CDR2 are MNHNY and SVGAGI (reference sequence). The DNA for the CDR3 is TGTGCCAGCAATAACAACAGGGGGCAGCCCCAGCATTTT. This encodes CASNNNRGQPQHF.

This clonotype has a handful of counts. This sequence joins TRBV24-1 and TRBJ1-2; D uncertain. The CDR3 extends over 14 amino acids. V was cut by 1 base and J by 1 base, with 6 bases left in between. Germline V gives CDR1 KGHDR, CDR2 SFDVKD. CDR3 DNA sequence: TGTGCCACCAGTGATTTTAGAGTTAACTATGGCTACACCTTC. Translation: CATSDFRVNYGYTF.

The sample holds a few counts of this clonotype. The V gene is TRBV19, the J gene TRBJ1-1, with D possibly TRBD1 on 6 matching bases. This CDR3 region has 13 residues. Trimming took 4 bases from V and 1 from J, leaving 7 bases between them. The germline CDR1 and CDR2 sequences are LNHDA and SQIVND (reference sequence). CDR3 nucleotide sequence: TGTGCCAGTAGTACGACAGGGAACACTGAAGCTTTCTTT. This sequence encodes CASSTTGNTEAFF.

This clonotype was counted many times. At one boundary the junction diverges from the germline segment, which might be a read error. The V and J genes are TRBV23-1 and TRBJ2-1, with no clear D. TRBV23-1 falls under the ORF class, with uncertain function. The CDR3 consists of 10 residues. CDR3 coding DNA: TGCTCCAGCAGTCCCGCTGAGCAGTTCTTC. It yields the protein CSSSPAEQFF.

The rearrangement uses TRBV19 and TRBJ1-5; TRBD1 aligns across 9 bases. The CDR3 contains 15 residues. The germline gives CDR1 LNHDA, CDR2 SQIVND (reference sequence). The V gene end was trimmed by 7 bases and the J gene end by 7 bases; junction bases not matched to a gene: 11. The CDR3 loop is CASKNRDRDLQPQHF. CDR3 nucleotide sequence: TGTGCCAGTAAGAACCGGGACAGGGACCTCCAGCCCCAGCATTTT. The complete variable domain, with remaining parts taken from reference TRBV19 and TRBJ1-5, reads DGGITQSPKYLFRKEGQNVTLSCEQNLNHDAMYWYRQDPGQGLRLIYYSQIVNDFQKGDIAEGYSVSREKKESFPLTVTSAQKNPTAFYLCASKNRDRDLQPQHFGDGTRLSIL.

This clonotype was observed many times. The genes are TRBV30 and TRBJ1-5; D is ambiguous. V lost 3 bases and J lost 6, with 18 bases in between. Germline V gene sequence: CDR1 GTSNPN, CDR2 SVGIG (reference sequence). The CDR3 is made up of 15 amino acids. CDR3 bases: TGTGCCTGGAGCGTTAGGAGGGCGTCGGGTCAGCCCCAGCATTTT. It encodes CAWSVRRASGQPQHF.

The table lists this clonotype with many counts. The rearrangement joins TRBV29-1 to TRBJ1-1, with D unclear. This CDR3 has 11 amino acids. Germline assignment: CDR1 SQVTM and CDR2 ANQGSEA. V lost 4 bases and J lost 4, with 7 bases in between. The CDR3 DNA reads as TGCAGCGTTGTAACGAGCACTGAAGCTTTCTTT. Translation gives CSVVTSTEAFF.

This chain connects TRBV11-2 to TRBJ1-1; tentatively, D is TRBD1 (5 bases). V gave up 6 bases and J gave up 7 bases, with 15 bases separating them. CDR1 and CDR2 from the germline V gene are SGHAT and FQNNGV. The length of the CDR3 is 13 residues. The CDR3 loop is CASSKTFTGEAFF. The CDR3 region has the DNA TGTGCCAGCAGTAAGACGTTCACAGGTGAAGCTTTCTTT.

This clonotype was detected ten times or more. V usage is TRBV29-1 and J usage is TRBJ1-2; TRBD1 matches 12 bases. With V trimmed by 6 bases and J by 4 bases, 15 bases remained unmatched. CDR3 length equals 17 residues. Germline CDR1 reads SQVTM; CDR2 reads ANQGSEA. The CDR3 reads CSVDPGTGGALAYGYTF. The CDR3 DNA is TGCAGCGTCGACCCCGGGACAGGGGGCGCATTGGCCTATGGCTACACCTTC.

This clonotype was detected many times. This rearrangement joins TRBV12-3 or TRBV12-4 to TRBJ1-1; a weak D match, TRBD1 (5 bases). V lost 6 bases and J lost 3, with 11 bases in between. This CDR3 comprises 13 residues. The CDR3 bases are TGTGCCAGCAGGTACGACAGATACACTGAAGCTTTCTTT. It translates to CASRYDRYTEAFF.

The chain uses TRBV6-2 or TRBV6-3 and TRBJ2-1; the D gene could be TRBD1 or TRBD2 (6 bases each). The V end lost 0 bases, the J end lost 7 bases, and 16 bases lay between the germline ends. The CDR3 has 16 amino acids. Germline V gives CDR1 MNHEY, CDR2 SVGEGT. The CDR3 is CASSYSWGAGRNEQFF. The CDR3 DNA is TGTGCCAGCAGTTACTCATGGGGGGCTGGGAGGAATGAGCAGTTCTTC.

In its sample, this clonotype was seen many times. This chain connects TRBV2 to TRBJ1-1; no definite D call. Germline-derived CDR1 and CDR2 are SNHLY and FYNNEI. Deletions cut 2 bases from V and 1 base from J, with 8 bases between. This CDR3 has 14 amino acids. CDR3 bases: TGTGCCAGCAGTGAATTGGTAGGGAACACTGAAGCTTTCTTT. It is translated as CASSELVGNTEAFF. Full variable domain (rest looked up from reference TRBV2 and TRBJ1-1): EPEVTQTPSHQVTQMGQEVILRCVPISNHLYFYWYRQILGQKVEFLVSFYNNEISEKSEIFDDQFSVERPDGSNFTLKIRSTKLEDSAMYFCASSELVGNTEAFFGQGTRLTVV.

This clonotype has ten or more counts. The chain employs TRBV7-9 and TRBJ2-7; D remains unclear. The CDR3 loop spans 14 amino acids. V was trimmed by 5 bases and J by 3 bases, leaving 14 bases between them. CDR1 is SEHNR and CDR2 is FQNEAQ in the germline V gene (reference sequence). The CDR3: CASSPLGQNYEQYF. CDR3 coding DNA: TGTGCCAGCAGCCCGCTCGGGCAGAACTACGAGCAGTACTTC.

The genes are TRBV28 and TRBJ2-5; either TRBD1 or TRBD2 may fit D (6 bases each). There are 14 residues in the CDR3. In germline, CDR1 is MDHEN, CDR2 SYDVKM. V was clipped by 5 bases and J by 1 base, with 11 bases between them. The CDR3 DNA reads as TGTGCCAGCAGTCGCTGGGGGGCCCAAGAGACCCAGTACTTC. It yields the protein CASSRWGAQETQYF.

This clonotype was recorded at least ten times. This rearrangement joins TRBV6-1 to TRBJ2-5; 12 positions match TRBD1. The germline gives CDR1 MNHNS, CDR2 SASEGT. The CDR3 contains 14 residues. The V gene end was trimmed by 4 bases and the J gene end by 7 bases; junction bases not matched to a gene: 4. The DNA of the CDR3 is TGTGCCAGCAGTGCGGGACAGGGGGCTTTGACCCAGTACTTC. Its protein is CASSAGQGALTQYF.

The V call is TRBV4-1, the J call TRBJ2-5; D remains unclear. The CDR3 covers 17 residues. Trimming removed 2 bases at V and 2 bases at J, with 18 bases between. Germline CDR1 MGHRA, CDR2 YSYEKL. In DNA form, the CDR3 reads TGCGCCAGCAGCCAAAAAATGGTGGGAACTTGGCAAGAGACCCAGTACTTC. Residues: CASSQKMVGTWQETQYF.

This clonotype has at least ten counts. The chain recombines TRBV20-1 with TRBJ1-4; D not certain. The CDR3 contains 14 residues. Between the trimmed V and J ends, which lost 5 bases and 6 bases, there was a span of 16 bases. CDR1 is DFQATT, CDR2 SNEGSKA, per germline (reference sequence). As DNA, the CDR3 is TGCAGTGCTGTAGGAAGGAGGGCTGATGAAAAACTGTTTTTT. As protein: CSAVGRRADEKLFF.

In this sample, this clonotype is medium-sized. The chain uses TRBV4-2 and TRBJ2-1; 7 positions agree with TRBD2. Germline-derived CDR1 and CDR2 are LGHNA and YNFKEQ. The J segment lost 9 bases and the V segment lost 0 bases, leaving 14 bases of the junction unmatched. CDR3 size: 17 residues. This CDR3 reads CASSQDLGGIGYAEQFF. The DNA of the CDR3 is TGTGCCAGCAGCCAAGACCTGGGGGGGATCGGCTATGCTGAGCAGTTCTTC.

This clonotype appeared many times. The chain employs TRBV7-9 and TRBJ2-1; 8 bases are shared with TRBD2. There are 15 residues in the CDR3. CDR1 SEHNR and CDR2 FQNEAQ come from the germline V gene (reference sequence). J lost 8 bases, V lost 2 bases, and 8 bases had no gene match. This CDR3 is CASSLFLAGSHEQFF. The CDR3 nucleotides are TGTGCCAGCAGCTTATTTCTAGCGGGCTCCCATGAGCAGTTCTTC.

This clonotype was recorded many times. The chain uses TRBV28 and TRBJ1-1, with 8 nucleotides matching TRBD1. Trimming removed 6 bases from V and 6 bases from J; junction bases left unmatched: 6. Germline CDR1 reads MDHEN; CDR2 reads SYDVKM. The CDR3 is 13 amino acids. The CDR3 bases are TGTGCCAGCAGGCAGGGGGCCTTCGCTGAAGCTTTCTTT. Translating gives CASRQGAFAEAFF.

Points on this clonotype: Possible read error: a much larger clone is one base away. The chain carries TRBV29-1 and TRBJ1-2; D unresolved. The germline gives CDR1 SQVTM, CDR2 ANQGSEA. V was trimmed by 3 bases and J by 13 bases, leaving 18 bases between them. This CDR3 is 12 amino acids long. DNA for the CDR3: TGCAGCGTTGACGTCGGGAAACAGAGGTGCACCTTC. Its translation: CSVDVGKQRCTF.

This clonotype occurred many times. The chain uses TRBV5-1 and TRBJ1-2; weak D call: TRBD1 (5 bases). This CDR3 is 15 amino acids long. V was cut by 4 bases and J by 8 bases, with 21 bases left in between. Germline V gene lookup returns CDR1 SGHRS and CDR2 YFSETQ. CDR3 DNA sequence: TGCGCCAGCAGCCCCGCTCCCGATGACAGTGCCGGCTACACCTTC. The encoded protein is CASSPAPDDSAGYTF.

This chain uses TRBV20-1 with TRBJ2-1; D unresolved. CDR1 and CDR2 from the germline V gene are DFQATT and SNEGSKA (reference sequence). This CDR3 spans 10 amino acids. V was clipped by 6 bases and J by 10 bases, with 10 bases between them. The CDR3 DNA sequence: TGCAGTGCCCATAAGGGCGAGCAGTTCTTC. Its translation is CSAHKGEQFF.